This entry is about one T cell receptor (beta chain). Its antigen is not known. The record originates from a study of T cell responses to AZD1222 COVID-19 vaccine. Looking at the study overall: Second doses at about 4 or about 12 weeks were pooled. Study-level points and caveats: The donors showed a predominance of white British ancestry and of females, with possible underestimation of clonal diversity. Reports say nearly half of spike-specific TCRs go after unmutated variant regions. The CD4 TCRs associated with vaccination extended across spike and predominated at 160-218 and 743-854.

V was clipped by 2 bases and J by 8 bases, with 19 bases between them. This CDR3 has 15 residues. CDR1 and CDR2 from the germline V gene are GTSNPN and SVGIG (reference sequence). Here immunoSEQ multiplex PCR was the method, and the copy in TCRdb shows in-frame clones only, minus some. The repertoire includes 150,000 to 200,000 clones, 85% to 95% of them detected once, and less than 5.5% sits in the top ten. Specimen: peripheral blood, collected on day 0 of AZD1222 vaccination. This sequence joins TRBV30 and TRBJ2-1; D assignment may be TRBD1 or TRBD2 (6 bases each). The sequence was collected from an adult in good health. As DNA, the CDR3 is TGTGCCTGGAGTACCTCCTACCAGAGGGGGGATGAGCAGTTCTTC. Translation: CAWSTSYQRGDEQFF.